This T cell receptor (beta chain) was recorded in a study of control samples from healthy donors and cancer patients (dated by TCRdb to 2018 to 2020). In regard to this clone: Its binding antigen is unknown. No base qualities exist here, and no much larger clone lies one base off it.

The germline V gene encodes CDR1 MNHEY and CDR2 SMNVEV (reference sequence). The CDR3 measures 17 amino acids from cysteine to phenylalanine. The entry retains the CDR3 DNA only, 51 bases that are in frame from base 1. V sheds 6 bases and J sheds 3 bases, leaving 21 bases between their ends. Library preparation was by the immunoSEQ multiplex PCR assay. TCRdb stores this immuneACCESS table with in-frame sequences only. Part of the clones is absent; in the studies checked, under half of the shortfall reflects unresolved V genes, and no reason is known for the rest. The sample profile shows 150,000 to 200,000 clones; approximately 94% of them were found once. The top ten constitute approximately 1.5% of the sample.

The sequenced sample was blood. This chain joins TRBV27 to TRBJ2-1; a tentative D match to TRBD2 spans 6 bases. The TCR comes from a woman under 30 in good health. The DNA reads TGTGCCAGCAGCCTTACTGGGACTTGGGTGAGCTACAATGAGCAGTTCTTC. Translated, it reads CASSLTGTWVSYNEQFF.